These T cell receptor beta chains were read from a single sample in a study of T cells in Graves' hyperthyroidism and ophthalmopathy. TCRdb passed the multiplex PCR reads through MiXCR, listing each CDR3 protein once. Altogether fewer than 750,000 distinct CDR3 sequences are present, 14% to 15% being singletons, with the ten largest covering 3.5% to 4.5%. The material sequenced was blood. These TCRs come from a woman aged 40 to 50 with Graves' ophthalmopathy. The CDR3 runs from the conserved cysteine through the conserved F or W. D genes are given only for firm matches. Clone size is shown for a subset of rows, as once, few, many or a class of expanded clone.

J gene | V gene | clone size | D gene | CDR3 protein | CDR3 DNA
TRBJ1-2 | TRBV20-1 | many | - | CSARERGKANYGYTF | TGCAGTGCCCGTGAGAGGGGAAAAGCTAACTATGGCTACACCTTC
TRBJ1-1 | TRBV28 | many | TRBD1 | CASSPPGTVNTEAFF | TGTGCCAGCAGTCCCCCCGGGACAGTGAACACTGAAGCTTTCTTT
TRBJ1-1 | TRBV5-1 | many | TRBD1 | CASRKGTGMGGTEAFF | TGCGCCAGCAGAAAGGGGACAGGGATGGGTGGCACTGAAGCTTTCTTT
TRBJ2-7 | TRBV6-2/TRBV6-3 | many | TRBD1 | CAIGDRALYEQYF | TGTGCCATCGGGGACAGGGCCCTCTACGAGCAGTACTTC
TRBJ2-7 | TRBV2 | many | TRBD1 | CASSDLLGQDYEQYF | TGTGCCAGCAGTGATCTTTTAGGACAGGATTACGAGCAGTACTTC
TRBJ2-7 | TRBV5-1 | - | - | CASSTSNPLYEQYF | TGCGCCAGCAGCACCAGTAATCCGCTGTACGAGCAGTACTTC
TRBJ1-1 | TRBV20-1 | few | - | CRAKKGNTEAFF | TGCAGGGCCAAAAAGGGGAACACTGAAGCTTTCTTT
TRBJ1-5 | TRBV6-2/TRBV6-3 | many | - | CASSYWRSNQPQHF | TGTGCCAGCAGTTACTGGCGGAGCAATCAGCCCCAGCATTTT
TRBJ1-6 | TRBV3-1 | - | - | CASSDASYNSPLHF | TGTGCCAGCAGCGACGCCTCCTATAATTCACCCCTCCACTTT
TRBJ2-5 | TRBV20-1 | many | TRBD2 | CSAPARAGVGETQYF | TGCAGTGCCCCCGCGCGGGCGGGAGTAGGGGAGACCCAGTACTTC
TRBJ1-1 | TRBV6-2/TRBV6-3 | many | TRBD1 | CASSYGGTGGNTEAFF | TGTGCCAGCAGTTACGGTGGAACAGGGGGGAACACTGAAGCTTTCTTT
TRBJ2-7 | TRBV20-1 | many | - | CSARAGVEQYF | TGCAGTGCTAGAGCGGGAGTCGAGCAGTACTTC
TRBJ2-5 | TRBV28 | - | - | CASSLWTGGPETQYF | TGTGCCAGCAGTTTATGGACAGGAGGCCCGGAGACCCAGTACTTC
TRBJ2-4 | TRBV24-1 | few | TRBD1 | CATSDTGQGGNIQYF | TGTGCCACCAGTGATACGGGACAGGGGGGAAACATTCAGTACTTC
TRBJ2-7 | TRBV2 | many | TRBD2 | CASSPTSGGRGDEQYF | TGTGCCAGCAGCCCTACTAGCGGGGGACGAGGGGACGAGCAGTACTTC
TRBJ2-7 | TRBV11-2 | many | - | CASSFNPRDPQYF | TGTGCCAGCAGCTTTAACCCCCGGGATCCGCAGTACTTC
TRBJ2-7 | TRBV2 | many | - | CASRAKDYSHYEQYF | TGTGCCAGCAGGGCTAAGGACTACTCTCACTACGAGCAGTACTTC
TRBJ2-5 | TRBV6-1 | many | TRBD2 | CASSDWERGRSETQYF | TGTGCCAGCAGTGATTGGGAGCGGGGCAGGTCAGAGACCCAGTACTTC
TRBJ2-7 | TRBV7-2 | many | TRBD2 | CASSLSSSGGRWYF | TGTGCCAGCAGCTTAAGTTCTTCAGGCGGGAGGTGGTACTTC
TRBJ2-7 | TRBV6-1 | - | - | CASSPGGYFISYEQYF | TGTGCCAGCAGTCCCGGAGGTTACTTTATCTCCTACGAGCAGTACTTC
TRBJ1-1 | TRBV19 | - | - | CASSMKGYTEAFF | TGTGCCAGTAGTATGAAGGGGTACACTGAAGCTTTCTTT
TRBJ1-2 | TRBV7-8 | - | TRBD1 | CASSWPDRGVTF | TGTGCCAGCAGCTGGCCGGACAGGGGTGTAACCTTC
TRBJ1-2 | TRBV7-2 | many | - | CASSLWQGRGYTF | TGTGCCAGCAGCTTATGGCAGGGACGCGGCTACACCTTC
TRBJ1-5 | TRBV6-2/TRBV6-3 | - | - | CASSFFPQPSSNQPQHF | TGTGCCAGCAGTTTTTTTCCGCAGCCGAGCAGCAATCAGCCCCAGCATTTT
TRBJ2-5 | TRBV28 | many | TRBD1 | CASSEASQGAGETQYF | TGTGCCAGCAGTGAAGCCTCACAGGGGGCGGGAGAGACCCAGTACTTC
TRBJ2-2 | TRBV4-1 | - | TRBD2 | CASSRVPGLAGENTGELFF | TGCGCCAGCAGCCGAGTACCGGGACTAGCGGGAGAGAACACCGGGGAGCTGTTTTTT
TRBJ2-4 | TRBV7-6 | - | TRBD2 | CASSPSRSGGPQNIQYF | TGTGCCAGCAGCCCCAGTAGGTCGGGAGGGCCACAAAACATTCAGTACTTC
TRBJ1-2 | TRBV4-1 | many | - | CASSQDSAGNGYGYTF | TGCGCCAGCAGCCAAGATTCCGCAGGGAATGGCTATGGCTACACCTTC
TRBJ1-1 | TRBV14 | many | - | CASSLQRIERRSAEAFF | TGTGCCAGCAGCCTCCAACGTATCGAAAGGAGGAGCGCTGAAGCTTTCTTT
TRBJ1-5 | TRBV9 | many | - | CASSVGQGYQPQHF | TGTGCCAGCAGCGTAGGGCAGGGTTATCAGCCCCAGCATTTT
TRBJ2-7 | TRBV28 | many | - | CASSLRGRTYEQYF | TGTGCCAGCAGTTTAAGGGGCAGAACCTACGAGCAGTACTTC
TRBJ2-2 | TRBV7-9 | - | - | CASSLKQMNTGELFF | TGTGCCAGCAGCTTAAAACAGATGAACACCGGGGAGCTGTTTTTT
TRBJ1-5 | TRBV15 | many | - | CATSRERSSSNQPQHF | TGTGCCACCAGCAGAGAACGGTCGAGCAGCAATCAGCCCCAGCATTTT
TRBJ2-4 | TRBV6-1 | many | TRBD2 | CATQLIAGEGGNIQYF | TGTGCCACCCAACTAATAGCGGGGGAGGGAGGAAACATTCAGTACTTC
TRBJ2-2 | TRBV6-5 | many | TRBD1 | CASSSVWTGTNTGELFF | TGTGCCAGCAGTTCAGTCTGGACAGGGACGAACACCGGGGAGCTGTTTTTT
TRBJ1-2 | TRBV28 | many | - | CASTQAGEYGYTF | TGTGCCAGCACCCAGGCGGGAGAATATGGCTACACCTTC
TRBJ2-2 | TRBV6-2/TRBV6-3 | few | TRBD2 | CASSYSASGNVAFF | TGTGCCAGCAGTTACTCGGCTAGCGGGAACGTTGCGTTTTTT
TRBJ2-2 | TRBV15 | many | TRBD1 | CATSLTGDTGELFF | TGTGCCACCAGCCTTACAGGGGACACCGGGGAGCTGTTTTTT
TRBJ2-5 | TRBV4-3 | few | TRBD2 | CASSQDLAGGPEETQYF | TGCGCCAGCAGCCAAGACCTAGCGGGAGGGCCGGAGGAGACCCAGTACTTC
TRBJ1-5 | TRBV11-2 | few | - | CASSLGGDWRVQPQHF | TGTGCCAGCAGCTTAGGAGGTGATTGGAGGGTTCAGCCCCAGCATTTT
TRBJ2-2 | TRBV19 | many | - | CASSRLASAGELFF | TGTGCCAGTAGCCGGCTAGCGTCCGCCGGGGAGCTGTTTTTT
TRBJ1-6 | TRBV28 | - | - | CASGLTGNYNSPLHF | TGTGCCAGCGGTTTAACAGGGAACTATAATTCACCCCTCCACTTT
TRBJ1-1 | TRBV6-2/TRBV6-3 | - | - | CASSYLGARAEAFF | TGTGCCAGCAGTTATCTGGGGGCGAGGGCTGAAGCTTTCTTT
TRBJ2-7 | TRBV10-2 | many | - | CASSVETGLSSYEQYF | TGCGCCAGCAGTGTAGAGACAGGCCTCAGCTCCTACGAGCAGTACTTC
TRBJ1-1 | TRBV6-2/TRBV6-3 | - | - | CASSWGPREAFF | TGTGCCAGCAGTTGGGGCCCGCGGGAAGCTTTCTTT
TRBJ2-7 | TRBV6-2/TRBV6-3 | many | - | CASSYSPHDAPNYEQYF | TGTGCCAGCAGTTACTCGCCCCACGACGCTCCAAACTACGAGCAGTACTTC
TRBJ1-2 | TRBV6-5 | many | - | CASSREEGYTF | TGTGCCAGCAGCCGGGAGGAGGGCTACACCTTC
TRBJ1-1 | TRBV20-1 | few | - | CSAPLSAGLNGYTEAFF | TGCAGTGCCCCTCTGAGTGCAGGGTTGAACGGTTACACTGAAGCTTTCTTT
TRBJ2-7 | TRBV28 | many | TRBD1 | CASNDRDRGSYEQYF | TGTGCCAGCAACGATCGGGACAGGGGATCCTACGAGCAGTACTTC